Listed below are T cell receptor beta chains from one sample, sequenced in a study of regulatory T cells in long-lasting Graves disease. TCRdb processed the multiplex PCR reads anew with MiXCR; each CDR3 protein has one entry. Of 300,000 to 350,000 distinct CDR3 sequences listed, about 19% are singletons. Sequencing was performed on peripheral blood mononuclear cells (PBMCs), taken when the disease was refractory, from a patient treated with antithyroid drugs. Receptors were obtained from a female donor with Graves disease. Both conserved end residues are part of each CDR3. Fields, in order: clone size, D gene, V gene, J gene, CDR3 protein, CDR3 DNA. A D gene is named only where the DNA matches it firmly. Size is stated for part of the rows, as once, few or many counts, or as a class when the clone is expanded.

.,.,TRBV27,TRBJ2-7,CASSLSARTYEQYF,TGTGCCAGCAGTTTATCTGCGCGGACCTACGAGCAGTACTTC
few,TRBD2,TRBV19,TRBJ2-2,CASSSRGAGVTGELFF,TGTGCCAGTTCCAGTCGGGGAGCGGGAGTCACCGGGGAGCTGTTTTTT
many,.,TRBV7-2,TRBJ1-2,CASSQAGNGYTF,TGTGCCAGCAGCCAAGCGGGAAATGGCTACACCTTC
many,.,TRBV27,TRBJ2-7,CASGPGSSYEQYF,TGTGCCAGCGGCCCCGGGAGCTCCTACGAGCAGTACTTC
many,.,TRBV12-3/TRBV12-4,TRBJ2-7,CASSHKGYEQYF,TGTGCCAGCAGCCACAAGGGTTACGAGCAGTACTTC
few,.,TRBV30,TRBJ2-5,CACDRTEAETQYF,TGTGCCTGTGACCGGACCGAGGCGGAGACCCAGTACTTC
many,.,TRBV6-1,TRBJ1-1,CASSPLLEGRGTEAFF,TGTGCCAGCAGTCCCCTCCTCGAAGGGAGGGGCACTGAAGCTTTCTTT
few,TRBD1,TRBV5-6,TRBJ1-5,CASSRDRGLNQPQHF,TGTGCCAGCAGCCGAGACAGGGGGCTCAATCAGCCCCAGCATTTT
many,.,TRBV30,TRBJ2-7,CAWSVAHEQYF,TGTGCCTGGAGTGTCGCCCACGAGCAGTACTTC
many,.,TRBV6-1,TRBJ1-5,CASSRFAMEPQHF,TGTGCCAGCAGTCGATTCGCAATGGAGCCCCAGCATTTT
many,TRBD2,TRBV28,TRBJ2-5,CASSPRWGGAQYF,TGTGCCAGCAGTCCCCGGTGGGGGGGGGCCCAGTACTTC
.,TRBD1,TRBV5-1,TRBJ1-2,CASSLSHLSYRGRRDGYTF,TGCGCCAGCAGCTTATCACACCTATCATACAGGGGGCGCCGAGATGGCTACACCTTC
many,.,TRBV6-5,TRBJ1-2,CASSYPGTYGYTF,TGTGCCAGCAGTTACCCCGGGACGTACGGCTACACCTTC
few,.,TRBV7-9,TRBJ2-5,CASSLGRTGGETQYF,TGTGCCAGCAGCCTCGGACGGACGGGCGGGGAGACCCAGTACTTC
many,.,TRBV2,TRBJ1-2,CASTPGNYGYTF,TGTGCCAGCACCCCAGGGAACTATGGCTACACCTTC
few,TRBD1,TRBV24-1,TRBJ2-6,CATSQGQGASGANVLTF,TGTGCCACCAGTCAAGGACAGGGGGCATCTGGGGCCAACGTCCTGACTTTC
.,.,TRBV28,TRBJ2-2,CASSSPARTTNTGELFF,TGTGCCAGCAGTTCCCCGGCCAGAACCACGAACACCGGGGAGCTGTTTTTT
.,.,TRBV6-1,TRBJ1-4,CASSEALGWSNEKLFF,TGTGCCAGCAGTGAAGCGCTGGGGTGGTCTAATGAAAAACTGTTTTTT
many,TRBD2,TRBV19,TRBJ2-1,CASSGTSGSSYNEQFF,TGTGCCAGTAGTGGGACTAGCGGCAGCTCCTACAATGAGCAGTTCTTC
many,.,TRBV19,TRBJ1-1,CASSSFGPLRLNTEAFF,TGTGCCAGTAGTTCCTTCGGGCCACTAAGGTTGAACACTGAAGCTTTCTTT
many,TRBD2,TRBV6-2/TRBV6-3,TRBJ2-5,CASSYSLAGNQETQYF,TGTGCCAGCAGTTACTCGCTAGCGGGGAACCAAGAGACCCAGTACTTC
many,.,TRBV2,TRBJ1-5,CASARTIYQPQHF,TGTGCCAGCGCGAGGACGATATATCAGCCCCAGCATTTT